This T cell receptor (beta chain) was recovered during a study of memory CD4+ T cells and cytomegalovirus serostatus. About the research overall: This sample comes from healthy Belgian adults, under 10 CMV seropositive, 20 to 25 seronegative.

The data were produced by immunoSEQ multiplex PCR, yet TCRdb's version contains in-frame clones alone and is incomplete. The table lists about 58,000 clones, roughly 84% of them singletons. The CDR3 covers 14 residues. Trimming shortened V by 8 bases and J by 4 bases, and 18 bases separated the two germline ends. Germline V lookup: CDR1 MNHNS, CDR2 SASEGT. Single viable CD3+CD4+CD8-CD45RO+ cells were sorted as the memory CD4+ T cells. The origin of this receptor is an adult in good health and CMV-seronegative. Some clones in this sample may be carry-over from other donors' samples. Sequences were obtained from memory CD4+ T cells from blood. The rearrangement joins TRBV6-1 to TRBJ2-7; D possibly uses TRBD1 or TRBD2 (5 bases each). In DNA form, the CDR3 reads TGTGCCAGCGACGCCGGTGGGGGATTATACGAGCAGTACTTC. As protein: CASDAGGGLYEQYF.